What follows describes a single T cell receptor beta chain. Germline V gene lookup returns CDR1 WNHNN and CDR2 SYGVQD (reference sequence). V gave up 0 bases and J gave up 10 bases, with 39 bases separating them. The CDR3 extends over 22 amino acids. The method was immunoSEQ multiplex PCR; TCRdb's version includes in-frame clones alone and lacks a portion of them. Altogether 60,000 to 85,000 clones are present, 94% being singletons, with the ten largest covering 0.39%. This entry belongs to a study of technical replicates of blood from a few donors. This chain links TRBV10-1 with TRBJ1-2; D gene uncertain. This TCR derives from a human donor in good health. Sequenced material: T cells isolated from PBMCs. Written as DNA, the CDR3 is TGCGCCAGCAGTGAGTCGTTGCGAGGGTACATAATTTATATCTGGTGTTTCAAAAACTACACCTTC. This sequence encodes CASSESLRGYIIYIWCFKNYTF.